The entry below describes one T cell receptor beta chain. This sample is drawn from a study of blood T cell repertoires in COVID-19. Clinical history as reported by participants underpinned cohort assignment. Two consecutive negative NP/OP PCR tests, clearance, or resolved symptoms defined Cohort 3 recovery. Repertoires were generated with immunoSEQ multiplex PCR, while TCRdb's copy carries only in-frame clones and drops some. Among 250,000 to 350,000 clones listed, about 92% were seen once. V gave up 5 bases and J gave up 5 bases; unmatched junction bases: 6. The V gene's germline CDR1 is SGHNT and CDR2 YYREEE (reference sequence). The CDR3 consists of 14 residues.

The sequence derives from a woman aged 30 to 39 who had recovered from COVID-19. Sequenced sample: PBMCs or T cells enriched from blood (not recorded which). The chain links TRBV5-4 to TRBJ2-5, with TRBD1 matching over 10 bases. The CDR3 spells CASRVRQGAETQYF. CDR3 bases: TGTGCCAGCAGGGTCCGACAGGGGGCTGAGACCCAGTACTTC.